These 16 T cell receptor beta chains were all obtained from the same sample, sequenced in a study of OX40 agonist ivuxolimab in advanced cancers. Receptor libraries were prepared by the immunoSEQ multiplex PCR assay. TCRdb mirrors the immuneACCESS table, restricted to in-frame sequences. Some clones are absent from its copies; in checked studies, under half trace to an unresolved V gene, and the reason for the others is unknown. The sample table contains 69,000 or so clones; only one count was recorded for roughly 82% of them. Together, the top ten hold 5% of the sample. The source was CD4+ or CD8+ T cells sorted from blood, collected in a trial of the OX40 agonist ivuxolimab. Receptors originate from an adult with an advanced solid tumor such as melanoma, head and neck, liver or kidney cancer.

This chain joins TRBV28 and TRBJ2-2; 10 bases align to TRBD1. J was trimmed by 5 bases and V by 6 bases; bases with no gene match: 6. The germline gives CDR1 MDHEN, CDR2 SYDVKM. The CDR3 is made up of 15 amino acids. As DNA, the CDR3 is TGTGCCAGCAGCGCCGGACAGGGGGAGACCGGGGAGCTGTTTTTT. The encoded protein is CASSAGQGETGELFF.

V usage is TRBV5-4 and J usage is TRBJ2-5; TRBD1 is a possible D gene (6 bases). The V end lost 2 bases, the J end lost 7 bases, and 12 bases lay between the germline ends. The CDR3 is 13 residues long. The germline V gene has CDR1 SGHNT and CDR2 YYREEE (reference sequence). DNA for the CDR3: TGTGCCAGCAGCTTCTCAGGGGTGGGGACCCAGTACTTC. This codes for CASSFSGVGTQYF.

This chain connects TRBV7-8 to TRBJ1-6; D gene uncertain. The V end lost 5 bases, the J end lost 6 bases, and 23 bases lay between the germline ends. Germline lookup yields CDR1 SGHVS and CDR2 FQNEAQ. The CDR3 runs 18 residues. The CDR3 loop reads CASSRLGRTLRSNSPLHF. In nucleotides, the CDR3 is TGTGCCAGCAGCCGCCTGGGGAGGACTCTTCGTAGTAATTCACCCCTCCACTTT.

The chain combines TRBV20-1 with TRBJ1-1; no definite D call. CDR1 is DFQATT and CDR2 is SNEGSKA in the germline V gene (reference sequence). The germline V and J ends were trimmed by 7 bases and 1 base, with 7 bases remaining between them. CDR3 length: 11 amino acids. The CDR3: CSEFENTEAFF. The CDR3 DNA sequence: TGCAGTGAGTTCGAGAACACTGAAGCTTTCTTT.

The rearrangement joins TRBV15 to TRBJ2-1, with 14 bases identical to TRBD2. Germline CDR1 is LNHNV and CDR2 is YYDKDF (reference sequence). The trim removed 5 bases at V and 5 bases at J, leaving 2 bases unmatched. The CDR3 spans 15 residues. CDR3 bases: TGTGCCACCAGCTCGGGACTAGCGGGAGACAATGAGCAGTTCTTC. Its translation: CATSSGLAGDNEQFF.

The chain uses TRBV14 and TRBJ2-3; no clear D. Germline values: CDR1 SGHDN, CDR2 FVKESK. The V end was cut by 3 bases, the J end by 1 base, with 8 bases between. The CDR3 runs 14 residues. The CDR3 loop is CASSHHVRTDTQYF. Written as DNA, the CDR3 is TGTGCCAGCAGCCACCACGTACGCACAGATACGCAGTATTTT. The variable domain in full, with the rest retrieved from reference TRBV14 and TRBJ2-3, is EAGVTQFPSHSVIEKGQTVTLRCDPISGHDNLYWYRRVMGKEIKFLLHFVKESKQDESGMPNNRFLAERTGGTYSTLKVQPAELEDSGVYFCASSHHVRTDTQYFGPGTRLTVL.

The chain has TRBV4-1 and TRBJ2-1; 10 bases map to TRBD2. Per the germline V gene, CDR1 is MGHRA and CDR2 is YSYEKL. The CDR3 spans 16 residues. The J segment lost 7 bases and the V segment lost 4 bases, leaving 10 bases of the junction unmatched. CDR3 DNA sequence: TGCGCCAGCAGCCCCCGAACTAGCGGGGATTTTAATGAGCAGTTCTTC. Translated: CASSPRTSGDFNEQFF.

J is TRBJ1-6 and V is TRBV5-5; no definite D call. Germline V gene data show CDR1 as SGHKS and CDR2 as YYEKEE (reference sequence). The V gene lost 0 bases and the J gene lost 7 bases, with 14 bases spanning the gap. This CDR3 region has 16 residues. CDR3 region: CASSLDVGLGNSPLHF. DNA of the CDR3: TGTGCCAGCAGCTTGGATGTAGGACTAGGCAATTCACCCCTCCACTTT.

Concerning this clone: The sample carries other DNA sequences with the same CDR3. The CDR3: CASSLTGNTEAFF. The CDR3 nucleotides read TGCGCCAGCAGCTTGACGGGGAACACTGAAGCTTTCTTT. This chain joins TRBV5-1 and TRBJ1-1, with D unclear. There are 13 residues in the CDR3. The germline gives CDR1 SGHRS, CDR2 YFSETQ. The V gene lost 1 base and the J gene lost 1 base, with 5 bases spanning the gap.

This chain joins TRBV5-1 and TRBJ2-7; 9 bases are shared with TRBD1. The CDR3 is 14 residues long. J lost 5 bases, V lost 5 bases, and 8 bases had no gene match. CDR1 SGHRS and CDR2 YFSETQ come from the germline V gene. The CDR3 sequence: CASRTGTGSHEQYF. As DNA, the CDR3 is TGCGCCAGCAGAACCGGGACAGGGAGCCACGAGCAGTACTTC.

The rearrangement joins TRBV7-8 to TRBJ2-3; 8 positions agree with TRBD1. Germline values: CDR1 SGHVS, CDR2 FQNEAQ. This CDR3 spans 17 amino acids. The V gene end was trimmed by 1 base and the J gene end by 1 base; junction bases not matched to a gene: 7. The CDR3 coding sequence is TGTGCCAGCAGCTTAGACCAGGGGGCGGCGGGCACAGATACGCAGTATTTT. Its protein product is CASSLDQGAAGTDTQYF.

This clone turned up a few times. V usage is TRBV28 and J usage is TRBJ2-7; 9 bases agree with TRBD1. This CDR3 contains 15 residues. Germline lookup yields CDR1 MDHEN and CDR2 SYDVKM. V shed 5 bases and J 3 bases; nucleotides not matched to a gene: 8. The CDR3 reads CASSVYGTGYYEQYF. The DNA for the CDR3 is TGTGCCAGCAGTGTCTACGGGACAGGGTACTACGAGCAGTACTTC.

The chain has TRBV11-2 and TRBJ2-7; D unclear. V was trimmed by 1 base and J by 3 bases, leaving 7 bases between them. This CDR3 comprises 13 residues. Per the germline V gene, CDR1 is SGHAT and CDR2 is FQNNGV. CDR3 DNA: TGTGCCAGCAGCTTAGGCGTCAGCTACGAGCAGTACTTC. It yields the protein CASSLGVSYEQYF.

The chain couples TRBV20-1 to TRBJ1-1; D is unclear. Trimming took off 1 base at V and 6 bases at J, with 6 bases between the two ends. The CDR3 extends over 11 amino acids. Germline lookup yields CDR1 DFQATT and CDR2 SNEGSKA (reference sequence). CDR3 sequence (DNA): TGCAGTGCTAGAGGAGGAGCTGAAGCTTTCTTT. Its translation: CSARGGAEAFF.

The rearrangement uses TRBV28 and TRBJ2-7; D possibly uses TRBD1 or TRBD2 (6 bases each). V lost 7 bases, J lost 4 bases, and 20 bases lay in between. The CDR3 consists of 15 residues. Per the germline V gene, CDR1 is MDHEN and CDR2 is SYDVKM. The CDR3 coding sequence is TGTGCCAGCACTTCCGATCGGGGGACAACATACGAGCAGTACTTC. This codes for CASTSDRGTTYEQYF. Together with reference TRBV28 and TRBJ2-7, the CDR3 gives the full variable domain: DVKVTQSSRYLVKRTGEKVFLECVQDMDHENMFWYRQDPGLGLRLIYFSYDVKMKEKGDIPEGYSVSREKKERFSLILESASTNQTSMYLCASTSDRGTTYEQYFGPGTRLTVT.

This clone appeared once. The CDR3 bases are TGTGCCAGCAGTGGCCGGGACACTGACAATGAGCAGTTCTTC. Translating it yields CASSGRDTDNEQFF. This chain uses TRBV6-1 with TRBJ2-1; TRBD1 is a possible D gene (6 bases). Trimming took 4 bases from V and 5 from J, leaving 12 bases between them. CDR3 length: 14 amino acids. The germline CDR1 and CDR2 sequences are MNHNS and SASEGT.